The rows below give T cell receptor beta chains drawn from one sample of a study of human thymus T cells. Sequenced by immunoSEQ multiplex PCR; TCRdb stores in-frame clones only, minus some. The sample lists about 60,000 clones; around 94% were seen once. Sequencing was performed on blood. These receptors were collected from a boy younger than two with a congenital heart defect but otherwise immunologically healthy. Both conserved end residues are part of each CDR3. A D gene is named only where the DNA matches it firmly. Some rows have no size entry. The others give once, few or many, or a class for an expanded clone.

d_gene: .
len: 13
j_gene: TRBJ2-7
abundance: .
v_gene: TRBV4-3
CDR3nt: TGCGCCAGCAGCCAAGTCCAGGGGATCGAGCAGTACTTC
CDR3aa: CASSQVQGIEQYF

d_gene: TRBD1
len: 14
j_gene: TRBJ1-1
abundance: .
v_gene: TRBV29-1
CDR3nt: TGCAGCGCCGGACAGGGGGCAATGAACACTGAAGCTTTCTTT
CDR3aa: CSAGQGAMNTEAFF

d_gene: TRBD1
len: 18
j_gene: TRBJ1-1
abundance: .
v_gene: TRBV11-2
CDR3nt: TGTGCCAGCAGCTTAGGGGTAACAGGGGGCACGATGAACACTGAAGCTTTCTTT
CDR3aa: CASSLGVTGGTMNTEAFF

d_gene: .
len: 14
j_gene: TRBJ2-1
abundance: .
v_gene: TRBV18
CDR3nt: TGTGCCAGCTCACCACAGGGGGCCTACAATGAGCAGTTCTTC
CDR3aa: CASSPQGAYNEQFF

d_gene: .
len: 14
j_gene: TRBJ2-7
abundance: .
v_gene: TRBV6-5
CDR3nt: TGTGCCAGCAGTTTTCACAGGGTATCCTACGAGCAGTACTTC
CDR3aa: CASSFHRVSYEQYF

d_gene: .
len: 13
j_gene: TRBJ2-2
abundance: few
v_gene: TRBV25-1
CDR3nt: TGTGCCAGCAGTGGGGGGGGCCCCGGGGAGCTGTTTTTT
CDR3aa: CASSGGGPGELFF

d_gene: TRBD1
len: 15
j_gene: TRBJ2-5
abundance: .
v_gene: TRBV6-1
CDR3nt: TGTGCCAGCAAGGCTACAGGGGTCTACCAAGAGACCCAGTACTTC
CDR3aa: CASKATGVYQETQYF

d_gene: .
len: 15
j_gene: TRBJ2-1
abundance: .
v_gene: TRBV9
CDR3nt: TGTGCCAGCAGCGTGGCGGGGTTGAACTACAATGAGCAGTTCTTC
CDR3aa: CASSVAGLNYNEQFF

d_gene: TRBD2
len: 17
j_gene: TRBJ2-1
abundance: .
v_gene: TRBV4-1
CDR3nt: TGCGCCAGCAGCCAACGTCGCACTAGCGGGAGCTACAATGAGCAGTTCTTC
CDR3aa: CASSQRRTSGSYNEQFF

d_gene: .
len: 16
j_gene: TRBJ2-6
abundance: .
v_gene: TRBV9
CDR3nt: TGTGCCAGCAGCGGGGTCGTCCACTCTGGGGCCAACGTCCTGACTTTC
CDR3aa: CASSGVVHSGANVLTF

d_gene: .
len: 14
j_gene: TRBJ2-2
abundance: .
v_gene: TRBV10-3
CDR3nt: TGTGCCATCAGTTCGACAGGTTCGCCCGGGGAGCTGTTTTTT
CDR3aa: CAISSTGSPGELFF

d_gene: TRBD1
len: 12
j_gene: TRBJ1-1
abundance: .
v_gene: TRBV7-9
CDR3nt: TGTGCCAGCAGCTTGGACAGGACTGAAGCTTTCTTT
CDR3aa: CASSLDRTEAFF

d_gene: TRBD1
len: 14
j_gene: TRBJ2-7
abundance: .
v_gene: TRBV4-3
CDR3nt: TGCGCCAGCAGCCCCGGGACAGGGGTCTACGAGCAGTACTTC
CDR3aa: CASSPGTGVYEQYF

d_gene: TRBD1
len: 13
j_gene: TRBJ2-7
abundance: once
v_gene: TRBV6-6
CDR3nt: TGTGCCAGCAGTCGGACAGGACCTTACGAGCAGTACTTC
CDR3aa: CASSRTGPYEQYF

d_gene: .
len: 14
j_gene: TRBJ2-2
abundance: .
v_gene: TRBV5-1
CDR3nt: TGCGCCAGCAGCTGGGGTTCCGGCCCCGGGGAGCTGTTTTTT
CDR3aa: CASSWGSGPGELFF

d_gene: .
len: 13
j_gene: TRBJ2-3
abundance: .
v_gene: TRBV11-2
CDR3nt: TGTGCCAGCAGCTTAGGGGGCGCAGATACGCAGTATTTT
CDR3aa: CASSLGGADTQYF

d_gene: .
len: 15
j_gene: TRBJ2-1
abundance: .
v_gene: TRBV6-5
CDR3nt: TGTGCCAGCAGTACCCCGGGACTTTTATACAATGAGCAGTTCTTC
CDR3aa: CASSTPGLLYNEQFF

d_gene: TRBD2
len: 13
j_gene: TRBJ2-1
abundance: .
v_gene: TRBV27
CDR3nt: TGTGCCAGCAGTTTGGGACTAGCCAATGAGCAGTTCTTC
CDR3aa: CASSLGLANEQFF